The T cell receptor beta chain under discussion was sequenced for a study of response to subunit inactivated influenza vaccine. Study-level points and caveats: Authors suggested seasonal influenza vaccinations each recruit few new T cells.

TCRdb re-derived calls from the RT-PCR reads in MiXCR, one entry per CDR3 protein. The sample records about 780,000 distinct CDR3 sequences, less than 20% being singletons. A note on this clonotype: Its antigen is unknown.

The CDR3 has 14 residues. J gave up 0 bases and V 11 bases, and 8 bases lay outside the gene matches. This sequence joins TRBV12-3 or TRBV12-4 and TRBJ1-1; 8 bases map to TRBD1. This TCR came from a man between 45 and 60 years old who received an inactivated influenza vaccine. This specimen was PBMCs from blood, taken 5 to 6 days after vaccination. CDR3 coding DNA: TGTGCCTATCAGGGGGCCCACGTGAACACTGAAGCTTTCTTT. Protein: CAYQGAHVNTEAFF.